The 24 T cell receptor beta chains listed next were all sequenced from one sample in a study of response to subunit inactivated influenza vaccine. TCRdb ran MiXCR on the RT-PCR reads and lists one entry per CDR3 protein. The sample lists 550,000 to 800,000 distinct CDR3 sequences; roughly 14% were seen once. Sequencing used PBMCs from blood, obtained about 13 days after vaccination. These receptors originate from a man between 45 and 60 years old who received an inactivated influenza vaccine.

This clonotype was recorded a few times. This chain connects TRBV6-1 to TRBJ1-1; D call uncertain. This CDR3 has 13 amino acids. The germline V and J ends were trimmed by 6 bases and 0 bases, with 8 bases remaining between them. Looked up from germline, CDR1 is MNHNS and CDR2 is SASEGT. The CDR3 loop reads CASSLLVNTEAFF. The CDR3 DNA reads TGTGCCAGCAGCCTGCTGGTGAACACTGAAGCTTTCTTT.

This chain uses TRBV7-8 with TRBJ1-2; unclear D gene. This CDR3 comprises 15 residues. The V gene lost 5 bases and the J gene lost 4 bases, with 17 bases spanning the gap. CDR1 and CDR2 from the germline V gene are SGHVS and FQNEAQ. CDR3 sequence: CASSPRIVPTYGYTF. DNA for the CDR3: TGTGCCAGCAGCCCCCGTATAGTCCCTACCTATGGCTACACCTTC.

This sequence joins TRBV2 and TRBJ2-5, with D tentatively TRBD2 (6 bases). Germline-derived CDR1 and CDR2 are SNHLY and FYNNEI. V was shortened by 10 bases and J by 3 bases, with 15 bases between the two germline ends. CDR3 length: 13 amino acids. The CDR3 spells CATPEGGKETQYF. The CDR3 DNA reads as TGTGCCACCCCGGAGGGCGGGAAAGAGACCCAGTACTTC.

The chain has TRBV20-1 and TRBJ2-1; 9 bases map to TRBD2. Germline assignment: CDR1 DFQATT and CDR2 SNEGSKA (reference sequence). The CDR3 covers 15 residues. The junction had 10 bases not matched to a gene; V was cut back by 5 bases and J by 5 bases. CDR3 loop: CSAGGGWTSDNEQFF. For the CDR3, the DNA is TGCAGTGCTGGGGGGGGGTGGACTAGCGACAATGAGCAGTTCTTC.

This clonotype was seen repeatedly, ten times or more. V is TRBV9 and J is TRBJ2-7; possible D gene TRBD2, 6 bases. Germline V gene lookup returns CDR1 SGDLS and CDR2 YYNGEE. With 4 bases removed from V and 3 bases from J, the gap between germline ends came to 23 bases. CDR3 length: 17 residues. CDR3: CASSYRPVTRVIYEQYF. CDR3 DNA: TGTGCCAGCAGCTACCGGCCGGTGACTAGAGTCATCTACGAGCAGTACTTC.

This clonotype was counted between two and nine times. CDR3 amino acids: CASSFLAYISDTQYF. Here the CDR3 DNA reads TGTGCCAGCAGCTTTTTAGCGTATATCTCAGATACGCAGTATTTT. The chain has TRBV7-9 and TRBJ2-3, with D perhaps matching TRBD2 (5 bases). V lost 3 bases and J 4 bases, leaving 14 bases between the germline ends. The CDR3 length is 15 residues. Germline V lookup: CDR1 SEHNR, CDR2 FQNEAQ (reference sequence).

This clonotype was observed a few times. The chain joins TRBV5-4 to TRBJ2-1; 9 bases line up with TRBD2. CDR1 and CDR2 from the germline V gene are SGHNT and YYREEE (reference sequence). The CDR3 sequence is 16 residues long. V lost 0 bases and J lost 6; bases outside the gene matches: 7. CDR3 region: CASSLDGGRAFNEQFF. Here the CDR3 DNA reads TGTGCCAGCAGCTTGGATGGCGGGAGGGCCTTCAATGAGCAGTTCTTC.

There are a few counts of this clonotype. This chain links TRBV20-1 with TRBJ1-4; D is ambiguous. The CDR3 loop spans 14 amino acids. Between the trimmed V and J ends, which lost 0 bases and 13 bases, there was a span of 18 bases. Germline CDR1 reads DFQATT; CDR2 reads SNEGSKA (reference sequence). The CDR3 DNA is TGCAGTGCTAGAGATCGAAGGAGGGATAGTAGACTGTTTTTT. Its translation is CSARDRRRDSRLFF.

The chain couples TRBV20-1 to TRBJ2-6; D gene ambiguous. Germline V gene lookup returns CDR1 DFQATT and CDR2 SNEGSKA (reference sequence). The CDR3 spans 17 residues. Trimming removed 0 bases from V and 0 bases from J, with 12 bases in between. CDR3 amino acids: CSARDSQAPSGANVLTF. The CDR3 DNA follows: TGCAGTGCTAGAGATTCGCAGGCCCCCTCTGGGGCCAACGTCCTGACTTTC.

This clonotype was detected many times. This chain uses TRBV28 with TRBJ2-5; 7 bases align to TRBD2. J lost 5 bases, V lost 6 bases, and 9 bases had no gene match. CDR1 is MDHEN, CDR2 SYDVKM, per germline. CDR3 length: 14 residues. The CDR3 DNA sequence: TGTGCCAGCAGCCTGGGGGGGAGAAAGGAGACCCAGTACTTC. Its protein product is CASSLGGRKETQYF.

The CDR3, as DNA: TGTGCCAGCAGCTTAACGGGGGCGGGCTCTGGGGCCAACGTCCTGACTTTC. Translated: CASSLTGAGSGANVLTF. V and J are TRBV7-3 and TRBJ2-6; D possibly corresponds to TRBD1 (6 bases). V lost 0 bases, J lost 0 bases, and 9 bases lay in between. This CDR3 has 17 residues. Germline V gene sequence: CDR1 SGHTA, CDR2 FQGTGA.

The J gene is TRBJ2-5, the V gene TRBV6-2 or TRBV6-3; no clear D. V lost 2 bases and J 5 bases, leaving 9 bases between the germline ends. This CDR3 region has 13 residues. Germline lookup yields CDR1 MNHEY and CDR2 SVGEGT. The CDR3 spells CASSYDHGETQYF. CDR3 DNA sequence: TGTGCCAGCAGTTACGATCATGGGGAGACCCAGTACTTC.

Here the CDR3 reads CSASLGTSGEQGTQYF. CDR3 in DNA: TGCAGTGCTAGCCTCGGGACTAGCGGGGAACAGGGTACGCAGTATTTT. This rearrangement joins TRBV20-1 to TRBJ2-3, with 13 bases matching TRBD2. The V segment lost 3 bases and the J segment 8 bases; nucleotides outside the gene matches: 11. Germline-derived CDR1 and CDR2 are DFQATT and SNEGSKA (reference sequence). CDR3 length: 16 residues.

This clonotype came up a few times. This sequence joins TRBV12-3 or TRBV12-4 and TRBJ1-2; D perhaps matches TRBD1 (5 bases). The CDR3 spans 16 residues. Between the trimmed V and J ends, which lost 1 base and 1 base, there was a span of 13 bases. The chain's CDR3 is CASSLDYGTLNYGYTF. CDR3 DNA sequence: TGTGCCAGCAGTTTAGATTATGGGACCCTTAACTATGGCTACACCTTC.

The chain combines TRBV20-1 with TRBJ1-1; 7 nucleotides line up with TRBD1. The CDR3 contains 15 residues. Germline loops: CDR1 DFQATT, CDR2 SNEGSKA (reference sequence). Germline trimming cut 5 bases from V and 5 bases from J; bases unmatched to any gene: 14. The CDR3 spells CSAPRQGTRRTEAFF. For the CDR3, the DNA is TGCAGTGCTCCGAGACAGGGAACAAGAAGGACTGAAGCTTTCTTT.

This sequence joins TRBV6-1 and TRBJ2-1, with a tentative D call TRBD1 (6 bases). Trimming stripped 7 bases from V and 8 bases from J, with 18 bases between. CDR1 and CDR2 from the germline V gene are MNHNS and SASEGT. CDR3 length: 14 residues. The CDR3 spells CASKLGQRGYEQFF. CDR3 in DNA: TGTGCCAGCAAACTTGGACAGCGTGGCTATGAGCAGTTCTTC.

In its sample, this clonotype was seen many times. The chain joins TRBV5-5 to TRBJ2-3, with a weak D call TRBD2 (5 bases). CDR1 and CDR2 from the germline V gene are SGHKS and YYEKEE (reference sequence). CDR3 size: 16 residues. V gave up 1 base and J gave up 2 bases, with 14 bases separating them. CDR3 sequence: CASSLRSGVDTDTQYF. The CDR3 nucleotides read TGTGCCAGCAGCTTGAGGAGCGGAGTGGACACAGATACGCAGTATTTT.

This clonotype was recorded a few times. V and J are TRBV6-5 and TRBJ2-7; 8 nucleotides agree with TRBD1. The germline V gene has CDR1 MNHEY and CDR2 SVGAGI. J lost 5 bases, V lost 1 base, and 4 bases had no gene match. The CDR3 extends over 14 amino acids. CDR3 amino acids: CASSYLQGGNEQYF. DNA for the CDR3: TGTGCCAGCAGTTACTTACAGGGGGGCAACGAGCAGTACTTC.

The rearrangement joins TRBV20-1 to TRBJ2-1; 10 positions match TRBD2. Germline trimming cut 6 bases from V and 4 bases from J; bases unmatched to any gene: 9. Germline V gene sequence: CDR1 DFQATT, CDR2 SNEGSKA (reference sequence). The CDR3 is 15 residues long. The DNA of the CDR3 is TGCAGTGCGACCACCGGGACTAGCGTATACAATGAGCAGTTCTTC. Translated: CSATTGTSVYNEQFF.

This clonotype turned up a few times. The rearrangement joins TRBV5-6 to TRBJ1-1; D not resolved. CDR3 length: 14 residues. CDR1 is SGHDT and CDR2 is YYEEEE in the germline V gene. Trimming took off 0 bases at V and 5 bases at J, with 11 bases between the two ends. The CDR3: CASSLGIGLTEAFF. The CDR3 DNA follows: TGTGCCAGCAGCTTGGGTATAGGGCTGACTGAAGCTTTCTTT.

The CDR3 DNA follows: TGTGCCACCAGTGAGGCGTTTCTAGCCAAAAACATTCAGTACTTC. Translation gives CATSEAFLAKNIQYF. The V call is TRBV24-1, the J call TRBJ2-4, with no clear D. V was pared by 4 bases and J by 0 bases, with 9 bases between. CDR3 size: 15 residues. Germline loops: CDR1 KGHDR, CDR2 SFDVKD.

This clonotype was seen a handful of times. The chain recombines TRBV7-6 with TRBJ2-1; D gene ambiguous. The CDR3 spans 16 residues. The ends were cut back, 7 bases at V and 7 bases at J, with 23 bases in the middle. The germline V gene has CDR1 SGHVS and CDR2 FNYEAQ. CDR3 in DNA: TGTGCCAGCAAACAAGAAGCAGGCGGCTCCCATAATGAGCAGTTCTTC. Its protein is CASKQEAGGSHNEQFF.

V usage is TRBV5-1 and J usage is TRBJ2-3; 7 positions agree with TRBD1. This CDR3 is built from 15 residues. Germline lookup yields CDR1 SGHRS and CDR2 YFSETQ. The junction had 5 bases not matched to a gene; V was cut back by 0 bases and J by 4 bases. CDR3 coding DNA: TGCGCCAGCAGCTTGGACCGACAGGGAGCAGATACGCAGTATTTT. This gives the protein CASSLDRQGADTQYF.

This clonotype was found a few times. The chain is built from TRBV9 and TRBJ2-3; no firm D call. CDR3 size: 13 residues. Germline loops: CDR1 SGDLS, CDR2 YYNGEE. Trimming cost V 4 bases and J 6 bases, with 12 bases left between them. DNA for the CDR3: TGTGCCAGCAGCCCGGCGACTGTTGATACGCAGTATTTT. Protein: CASSPATVDTQYF.